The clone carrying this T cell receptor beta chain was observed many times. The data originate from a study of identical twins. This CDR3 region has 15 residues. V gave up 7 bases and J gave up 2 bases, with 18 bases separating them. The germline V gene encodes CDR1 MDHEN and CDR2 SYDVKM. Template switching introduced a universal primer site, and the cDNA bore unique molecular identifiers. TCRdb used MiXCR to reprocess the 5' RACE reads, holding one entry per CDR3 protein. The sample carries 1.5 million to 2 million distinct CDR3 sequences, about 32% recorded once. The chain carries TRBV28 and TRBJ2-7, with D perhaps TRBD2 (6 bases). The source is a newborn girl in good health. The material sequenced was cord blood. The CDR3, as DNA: TGTGCCAGCAACTCAGGGACTTTCCTAACCTACGAGCAGTACTTC. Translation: CASNSGTFLTYEQYF.